The rows below give T cell receptor beta chains drawn from one sample of a study of a mutant IDH1 vaccine in newly diagnosed glioma. These receptors have no known antigen. Some clones are missing from TCRdb's copy, which holds only in-frame ones; the method was immunoSEQ multiplex PCR. Found here are roughly 52,000 clones, 70% to 80% of them singletons; the top ten hold 10% to 15%. The sequencing used PBMCs, collected from a glioma patient whose treatment included an IDH1 peptide vaccine. Source of these receptors: a man aged 35 to 55 with glioma. CDR3s include the opening cysteine and the closing phenylalanine or tryptophan. The order of the fields is CDR3 protein, CDR3 DNA, V gene, clone size, J gene, D gene. D genes are given only for firm matches. Where a row states a size, it is once, few, many or the class of an expanded clone; other rows omit it.

CDR3aa: CASSETLGARGYNEQFF
CDR3nt: TGTGCCAGCAGTGAAACGTTAGGCGCCCGGGGCTACAATGAGCAGTTCTTC
v_gene: TRBV25-1
abundance: .
j_gene: TRBJ2-1
d_gene: .

CDR3aa: CASSEALINGNQPQHF
CDR3nt: TGTGCCAGCAGTGAAGCGCTAATCAACGGGAATCAGCCCCAGCATTTT
v_gene: TRBV6-1
abundance: .
j_gene: TRBJ1-5
d_gene: .

CDR3aa: CSVEGQGGETQYF
CDR3nt: TGCAGCGTCGAGGGACAGGGAGGGGAGACCCAGTACTTC
v_gene: TRBV29-1
abundance: once
j_gene: TRBJ2-5
d_gene: TRBD1

CDR3aa: CASSRTRETQYF
CDR3nt: TGCGCCAGCAGCAGGACTAGAGAGACCCAGTACTTC
v_gene: TRBV5-1
abundance: .
j_gene: TRBJ2-5
d_gene: TRBD2

CDR3aa: CASSEGGYKNIQYF
CDR3nt: TGTGCCAGTAGTGAGGGCGGGTACAAAAACATTCAGTACTTC
v_gene: TRBV19
abundance: few
j_gene: TRBJ2-4
d_gene: .

CDR3aa: CASSEWISYNEQFF
CDR3nt: TGCGCCAGCAGTGAGTGGATCTCCTACAATGAGCAGTTCTTC
v_gene: TRBV10-2
abundance: .
j_gene: TRBJ2-1
d_gene: .

CDR3aa: CASSSTLDNSPLHF
CDR3nt: TGCGCCAGCAGCTCGACGCTGGATAATTCACCCCTCCACTTT
v_gene: TRBV5-1
abundance: few
j_gene: TRBJ1-6
d_gene: .

CDR3aa: CASLWLLWDYGYTF
CDR3nt: TGTGCCAGCCTATGGCTCCTTTGGGACTATGGCTACACCTTC
v_gene: TRBV27
abundance: .
j_gene: TRBJ1-2
d_gene: .

CDR3aa: CASSTQGARVAEAFF
CDR3nt: TGTGCCAGCAGTACACAGGGGGCGCGTGTCGCTGAAGCTTTCTTT
v_gene: TRBV6-5
abundance: .
j_gene: TRBJ1-1
d_gene: TRBD1

CDR3aa: CASSQGTIYGYTF
CDR3nt: TGTGCCAGTAGCCAGGGGACCATCTATGGCTACACCTTC
v_gene: TRBV19
abundance: .
j_gene: TRBJ1-2
d_gene: .

CDR3aa: CASMDYMNTEAFF
CDR3nt: TGTGCCAGTATGGACTACATGAACACTGAAGCTTTCTTT
v_gene: TRBV19
abundance: .
j_gene: TRBJ1-1
d_gene: .